One and the same sample provided the 22 T cell receptor beta chains below, sequenced in a study of blood T cell repertoires in COVID-19. The assay was immunoSEQ multiplex PCR, and TCRdb's table has in-frame clones only and misses some. The sample has around 250,000 clones; around 86% are singletons. Specimen: peripheral blood. These receptors all stem from a young man who had recovered from COVID-19.

The V and J genes are TRBV29-1 and TRBJ1-5, with 8 bases that match TRBD1. The CDR3 spans 13 residues. J lost 3 bases, V lost 6 bases, and 4 bases had no gene match. Germline loops: CDR1 SQVTM, CDR2 ANQGSEA. The CDR3 DNA reads TGCAGCGTGGGGGACAGGAACAATCAGCCCCAGCATTTT. Translated: CSVGDRNNQPQHF. Full variable domain (outside the CDR3, taken from reference TRBV29-1 and TRBJ1-5): SAVISQKPSRDICQRGTSLTIQCQVDSQVTMMFWYRQQPGQSLTLIATANQGSEATYESGFVIDKFPISRPNLTFSTLTVSNMSPEDSSIYLCSVGDRNNQPQHFGDGTRLSIL.

This clone has a handful of counts. The chain couples TRBV27 to TRBJ2-2; 7 bases are shared with TRBD2. Trimming took 7 bases from V and 5 from J; bases not matched to a gene: 13. Germline CDR1 and CDR2: MNHEY and SMNVEV (reference sequence). The CDR3 contains 16 residues. CDR3 DNA: TGTGCCAGCAACCGCGGGACTACGCTTATGACCGGGGAGCTGTTTTTT. It is translated as CASNRGTTLMTGELFF.

This chain's CDR3 is CASSGSAITGGRETQYF. The CDR3 nucleotides are TGTGCCAGCAGTGGATCAGCCATTACAGGGGGTCGGGAGACCCAGTACTTC. The chain combines TRBV6-6 with TRBJ2-5, with 8 bases that match TRBD1. CDR3 size: 17 residues. Trimming took 5 bases from V and 5 from J; bases not matched to a gene: 16. The germline gives CDR1 MNHNY, CDR2 SVGAGI (reference sequence).

This clone was observed a few times. V usage is TRBV6-2 or TRBV6-3 and J usage is TRBJ1-5, with D possibly matching TRBD1 (5 bases). The germline CDR1 and CDR2 sequences are MNHEY and SVGEGT. This CDR3 is built from 15 residues. Trimming took off 2 bases at V and 3 bases at J, with 11 bases between the two ends. The CDR3 loop reads CASSYGGAVNQPQHF. The CDR3 coding sequence is TGTGCCAGCAGTTACGGAGGGGCCGTCAATCAGCCCCAGCATTTT.

The chain recombines TRBV18 with TRBJ1-2; D gene uncertain. V dropped 3 bases and J dropped 6 bases, with 17 bases sitting between them. In germline, CDR1 is KGHSH, CDR2 LQKENI. This CDR3 region has 15 residues. CDR3 in amino acids: CASSPDLGGRDGYTF. DNA for the CDR3: TGTGCCAGCTCACCCGACCTTGGAGGGAGGGATGGCTACACCTTC.

The chain carries TRBV9 and TRBJ1-6; no clear D gene. V shed 0 bases and J shed 9 bases, with 13 bases lying between them. Germline-derived CDR1 and CDR2 are SGDLS and YYNGEE. The CDR3 sequence is 15 residues long. This CDR3 reads CASSVDRREGSPLHF. For the CDR3, the DNA is TGTGCCAGCAGCGTAGATCGCCGCGAGGGTTCACCCCTCCACTTT.

The chain recombines TRBV7-2 with TRBJ2-3, with TRBD1 matching 9 bases. The CDR3 totals 16 residues. Germline-derived CDR1 and CDR2 are SGHTA and FQGNSA. J gave up 2 bases and V 5 bases, and 8 bases lay outside the gene matches. The CDR3 region has the DNA TGTGCCAGCAGCCCCTCTTGGACAGGGGTCACAGATACGCAGTATTTT. Translating gives CASSPSWTGVTDTQYF.

CDR3 in DNA: TGTGCCAGCAGTTACTCTCCGGGAGGGAACACTGAAGCTTTCTTT. It translates to CASSYSPGGNTEAFF. The chain links TRBV6-5 to TRBJ1-1; no definite D call. The length of the CDR3 is 15 residues. Germline-derived CDR1 and CDR2 are MNHEY and SVGAGI. The V and J ends lost 0 bases and 1 base respectively, with 9 bases between them.

The gene calls are TRBV10-1 and TRBJ2-3; D gene uncertain. Trimming stripped 5 bases from V and 3 bases from J, with 9 bases between. The germline CDR1 and CDR2 sequences are WNHNN and SYGVQD (reference sequence). This CDR3 comprises 13 residues. CDR3 DNA sequence: TGCGCCAGCAGTCAGTATCGTACAGATACGCAGTATTTT. Translation gives CASSQYRTDTQYF.

The rearrangement joins TRBV19 to TRBJ1-2; D is perhaps TRBD1 (5 bases). CDR1 is LNHDA and CDR2 is SQIVND in the germline V gene (reference sequence). The length of the CDR3 is 15 residues. V was trimmed by 2 bases and J by 6 bases, leaving 16 bases between them. CDR3 sequence: CASSINPGVLDGYTF. CDR3 DNA: TGTGCCAGTAGTATAAATCCGGGGGTTTTGGATGGCTACACCTTC. Combining the CDR3 with reference TRBV19 and TRBJ1-2 gives the whole variable domain DGGITQSPKYLFRKEGQNVTLSCEQNLNHDAMYWYRQDPGQGLRLIYYSQIVNDFQKGDIAEGYSVSREKKESFPLTVTSAQKNPTAFYLCASSINPGVLDGYTFGSGTRLTVV.

This sequence joins TRBV18 and TRBJ2-2, with 8 positions matching TRBD2. Germline CDR1 and CDR2: KGHSH and LQKENI. CDR3 length: 15 residues. V lost 2 bases to trimming and J lost 6 bases; unmatched junction nucleotides: 5. The CDR3 bases are TGTGCCAGCTCACCATGGCGGGGGGAGTCCGGGGAGCTGTTTTTT. Its translation: CASSPWRGESGELFF.

The chain couples TRBV6-5 to TRBJ1-3; no reliable D call. The CDR3 length is 13 residues. Germline V gene data show CDR1 as MNHEY and CDR2 as SVGAGI. Trimming took off 7 bases at V and 0 bases at J, with 7 bases between the two ends. The DNA of the CDR3 is TGTGCCAGCACAGCAGGCTCTGGAAACACCATATATTTT. Its translation: CASTAGSGNTIYF.

This clone was found once. The gene calls are TRBV11-2 and TRBJ2-2; 7 nucleotides match TRBD1. Germline V gives CDR1 SGHAT, CDR2 FQNNGV. The CDR3 covers 17 residues. V shed 4 bases and J 3 bases; nucleotides not matched to a gene: 11. The CDR3 spells CASSSIVDRFYTGELFF. CDR3 nucleotides: TGTGCCAGCAGCTCCATAGTGGACAGGTTTTACACCGGGGAGCTGTTTTTT.

The chain couples TRBV3-1 (or the pseudogene TRBV3-2) to TRBJ1-6, with 8 positions matching TRBD1. The CDR3 length is 14 residues. V shed 4 bases, J shed 8 bases, and the junction held 4 bases outside the gene matches. In germline, CDR1 is LGHDT, CDR2 YNNKEL (reference sequence). The CDR3 spells CASSPDRGDSPLHF. The CDR3 DNA sequence: TGTGCCAGCAGCCCTGACAGGGGCGATTCACCCCTCCACTTT.

The chain joins TRBV15 to TRBJ2-2; D gene ambiguous. Germline lookup yields CDR1 LNHNV and CDR2 YYDKDF (reference sequence). This CDR3 comprises 16 residues. The V and J ends lost 1 base and 0 bases respectively, with 9 bases between them. The CDR3 region is CATSRGRFPNTGELFF. The DNA for the CDR3 is TGTGCCACCAGCAGAGGGAGATTCCCGAACACCGGGGAGCTGTTTTTT. Variable domain in full (rest from reference TRBV15 and TRBJ2-2): DAMVIQNPRYQVTQFGKPVTLSCSQTLNHNVMYWYQQKSSQAPKLLFHYYDKDFNNEADTPDNFQSRRPNTSFCFLDIRSPGLGDTAMYLCATSRGRFPNTGELFFGEGSRLTVL.

The chain couples TRBV19 to TRBJ1-6; the D gene is possibly TRBD1 (6 bases). This CDR3 comprises 16 residues. Germline CDR1 LNHDA, CDR2 SQIVND (reference sequence). The V end lost 5 bases, the J end lost 10 bases, and 21 bases lay between the germline ends. In nucleotides, the CDR3 is TGTGCCAGTAGTCCTCGGGTAGGGGGAACGGGATCACCCCTCCACTTT. Its protein is CASSPRVGGTGSPLHF.

The genes are TRBV5-1 and TRBJ2-1; TRBD1 matches 7 bases. The CDR3 runs to 14 residues. The V segment lost 5 bases and the J segment 0 bases; nucleotides outside the gene matches: 2. CDR1 and CDR2 (germline): SGHRS, YFSETQ. DNA of the CDR3: TGCGCCAGCAGGGGACAGAGCTCCTACAATGAGCAGTTCTTC. This sequence encodes CASRGQSSYNEQFF.

V and J are TRBV7-6 and TRBJ2-1, with 8 bases that match TRBD1. The CDR3 extends over 15 amino acids. J lost 7 bases, V lost 5 bases, and 10 bases had no gene match. Germline CDR1 SGHVS, CDR2 FNYEAQ. Here the CDR3 reads CASSITQGVRNEQFF. The CDR3 DNA follows: TGTGCCAGCAGCATAACACAGGGGGTGAGAAATGAGCAGTTCTTC.

This chain joins TRBV6-5 and TRBJ2-7, with 10 bases aligning to TRBD1. CDR1 is MNHEY and CDR2 is SVGAGI in the germline V gene. The CDR3 covers 14 residues. J lost 5 bases, V lost 6 bases, and 7 bases had no gene match. The CDR3 DNA reads as TGTGCCAGCAGCCCAGGGACAGGGGTTCACGAGCAGTACTTC. It specifies CASSPGTGVHEQYF.

The chain employs TRBV25-1 and TRBJ2-6, with D possibly being TRBD2 (6 bases). The CDR3 length is 16 residues. Germline CDR1 and CDR2: MGHDK and SYGVNS. Trimming took off 2 bases at V and 0 bases at J, with 8 bases between the two ends. DNA for the CDR3: TGTGCCAGCAGTGAAGACGGGAGCTCTGGGGCCAACGTCCTGACTTTC. Its protein is CASSEDGSSGANVLTF.

The rearrangement links TRBV23-1 to TRBJ2-7, with TRBD1 matching 7 bases. TRBV23-1 has ORF status, its function being uncertain. Trimming took 2 bases from V and 2 from J; bases not matched to a gene: 3. The CDR3 runs 14 residues. In nucleotides, the CDR3 is TGCGCCAGCAGTCAACCCGACAGGGCCTACGAGCAGTACTTC. Translated: CASSQPDRAYEQYF.

In this sample, this clone turned up a few times. The chain uses TRBV3-1 (or the pseudogene TRBV3-2) and TRBJ2-7, with 8 bases aligning to TRBD2. Germline CDR1 reads LGHDT; CDR2 reads YNNKEL (reference sequence). This CDR3 has 13 amino acids. Trimming removed 5 bases from V and 7 bases from J; junction bases left unmatched: 7. Here the CDR3 reads CASSRAGAREQYF. In nucleotides, the CDR3 is TGTGCCAGCAGCAGAGCGGGGGCGAGGGAGCAGTACTTC.